This TCR beta chain derives from a study of blood T cell repertoires in COVID-19 (dated by TCRdb to about 2020). Concerning the study at large: The collaborator samples originated in the United States, Italy and Spain and spanned the acute and convalescent phases of COVID-19. The repertoires were made available in a free public database intended to serve as a resource for research on the immune response to SARS-CoV-2. The samples were drawn from two sources: the first 160 participants of the ongoing ImmuneRACE study, and 1,200 or so subjects contributed by 6 global collaborators. Where HLA class I and class II types were available, the types were taken from metadata supplied by the sample provider, not from assay-based typing. Sample metadata almost always included a de-identified subject ID, COVID-19 status, age in years and sex. The material from the prospective study consisted of cDNA or gDNA derived from T cells, B-cell-depleted T cells, or PBMCs. Deeply sampled blood TCRbeta repertoires from subjects exposed to, actively infected with, or recovered from COVID-19 were included in the dataset.

The immunoSEQ Assay, a bias-controlled multiplex PCR, was used to amplify TCRbeta CDR3 regions from genomic DNA. In the original analysis: Nucleated cell counts per sample were estimated from amplification of reference gene primers within the assay. Sequence reads were collapsed and filtered to measure the absolute abundance of every unique TCRbeta CDR3 rearrangement. For each sample, productive Simpson clonality was calculated as the square root of Simpson's diversity index over productive rearrangements. Sourced from immuneACCESS, this table was stored by TCRdb with only in-frame sequences that have V and J called. A share of the clones is absent; for the studies checked, an unresolved V gene accounts for under half, and the remainder has no known explanation. V, J and clone size were drawn from that table, and D and trimming were deduced from the DNA. The sample table records approximately 170,000 clones; about 81% of these occur just once. The ten top clones hold roughly 3.2% of the sample.

What the authors observed across the whole study: The quantity of clinical and demographic metadata differed by source and by participant and was supplied without curation.

V and J are trimmed by 4 bases and 4 bases, and the gene matches miss 8 bases of the junction. As encoded in the germline V gene, CDR1 is KGHDR while CDR2 is SFDVKD. There are 16 amino acids in the CDR3, from cysteine to phenylalanine inclusive. Here the CDR3 DNA is all that survives: 48 bases in frame from base 1. In the prospective study, participants were about 18 to 90 years old, resided in approximately 22 geographic areas of the United States, and were enrolled through a virtual design. In the prospective study, cohorts were assigned on the basis of participant-reported clinical history obtained from a screening survey and a study questionnaire. Recovered participants in ImmuneRACE Cohort 3 were defined by two consecutive negative NP/OP PCR tests, clearance by a healthcare professional, or resolution of symptoms. In the prospective study, whole blood, serum and a nasopharyngeal or oropharyngeal swab were collected from each participant by mobile phlebotomists. Participants in the prospective study had the option to provide additional blood draws and questionnaires over a roughly two-month period. Before DNA extraction, blood samples from the prospective study were shipped at room temperature or frozen.

Of note for this clone: The antigen it binds to is not known. Base qualities are not recorded, but no much larger clone differs from it by a single base.

Specimen: PBMCs or T cells enriched from blood (not recorded which). The clonotype was recovered from a woman in her twenties or thirties who had recovered from COVID-19. This receptor chain uses TRBV24-1 and TRBJ2-5; TRBD2 matches 10 bases in the middle. The CDR3 sequence is CATSDGAGGPSETQYF. The DNA sequence follows: TGTGCCACCAGTGACGGAGCGGGAGGGCCTTCAGAGACCCAGTACTTC.